This T cell receptor beta chain was identified in a study of blood T cell repertoires in COVID-19. Study background: Samples of COVID-19 (acute and convalescent) were obtained from the United States, Italy and Spain.

The V gene end was trimmed by 7 bases and the J gene end by 7 bases; junction bases not matched to a gene: 8. CDR3 size: 15 residues. The germline CDR1 and CDR2 sequences are MDHEN and SYDVKM. Living in 20 to 30 US areas, the participants were between roughly 18 and 90 years of age. Among Cohort 3 donors, those recovered had two negative PCRs, clearance, or symptom resolution. TCRdb's copy holds only in-frame clones and misses some; the assay was immunoSEQ multiplex PCR. The table has 150,000 to 200,000 clones, 70% to 80% seen once. The sample taken for sequencing was PBMCs or T cells enriched from blood (not recorded which). This sequence was found in a woman aged 45-60 years who had recovered from COVID-19. The J gene is TRBJ1-6, the V gene TRBV28; 9 positions match TRBD1. CDR3 sequence reads: CASTPGTGSNSPLHF. Written as DNA, the CDR3 is TGTGCCAGCACCCCTGGGACAGGGTCAAATTCACCCCTCCACTTT.